Below are 21 T cell receptor beta chains sequenced from a single sample in a study of T cells in Graves' hyperthyroidism and ophthalmopathy. TCR beta CDR3 region amplification was performed from RNA transcripts. Using the HTBI primer set, a first-round RT-PCR was run on the TCR CDR3. In TCRdb, the multiplex PCR reads were re-called with MiXCR into one record per CDR3 protein. The table includes about 380,000 distinct CDR3 sequences, about 15% detected once. The sequencing input was blood. These receptors were collected from a woman aged 55-69 years with Graves' hyperthyroidism.

This clonotype was counted a few times. Just one base apart from a much larger clone, this may be a read error. The CDR3 carries no conserved terminal phenylalanine or tryptophan, so it likely arises from a read error. The DNA for the CDR3 is TGCAGTGCTAGAGATGAGGCGGGACGGAGTTCCTACGAGCAGTACCTC. Residues: CSARDEAGRSSYEQYL. The chain is built from TRBV20-1 and TRBJ2-7, with a possible D match to TRBD2 (6 bases). Germline CDR1 DFQATT, CDR2 SNEGSKA (reference sequence). The ends were cut back, 0 bases at V and 1 base at J, with 16 bases in the middle. The CDR3 is 16 residues long.

The table lists this clonotype with many counts. V usage is TRBV11-2 and J usage is TRBJ2-1; TRBD2 aligns across 10 bases. This CDR3 has 19 residues. Germline V lookup: CDR1 SGHAT, CDR2 FQNNGV. Trimming removed 1 base from V and 1 base from J; junction bases left unmatched: 10. CDR3 protein: CASSLGYRAGGPSYNEQFF. As DNA, the CDR3 is TGTGCCAGCAGCTTAGGGTATAGAGCGGGAGGGCCTTCCTACAATGAGCAGTTCTTC.

On this clonotype: One end of the junction fails to match germline, which may point to a read error. The gene calls are TRBV7-3 and TRBJ2-1; 9 bases are shared with TRBD1. The germline CDR1 and CDR2 sequences are SGHTA and FQGTGA. The CDR3 consists of 14 residues. CDR3 amino acids: CAGRSRTGDNEQFF. Written as DNA, the CDR3 is TGTGCCGGCAGGTCTCGGACAGGGGATAATGAGCAGTTCTTC.

The chain has TRBV10-2 and TRBJ1-2, with a tentative D call TRBD1 (5 bases). CDR3 length equals 13 residues. Trimming shortened V by 4 bases and J by 4 bases, and 10 bases separated the two germline ends. Germline loops: CDR1 WSHSY, CDR2 SAAADI. CDR3 nucleotide sequence: TGCGCCAGCAGTGGAGACAGTTTCTATGGCTACACCTTC. Amino acids: CASSGDSFYGYTF.

The V and J genes are TRBV7-3 and TRBJ2-7; maybe TRBD1 (6 bases). The V and J ends lost 4 bases and 0 bases respectively, with 13 bases between them. This CDR3 has 15 amino acids. Germline V CDR1 and CDR2: SGHTA, FQGTGA. CDR3 loop: CASSSGSGVSYEQYF. In nucleotides, the CDR3 is TGTGCCAGCAGCTCCGGGTCAGGGGTCTCCTACGAGCAGTACTTC. The full variable domain, with the rest looked up from reference TRBV7-3 and TRBJ2-7, is GAGVSQTPSNKVTEKGKYVELRCDPISGHTALYWYRQSLGQGPEFLIYFQGTGAADDSGLPNDRFFAVRPEGSVSTLKIQRTERGDSAVYLCASSSGSGVSYEQYFGPGTRLTVT.

The table lists this clonotype with many counts. The chain couples TRBV28 to TRBJ2-3, with D possibly being TRBD1 (6 bases). The CDR3 loop spans 14 amino acids. V shed 5 bases and J shed 3 bases, with 12 bases lying between them. Germline loops: CDR1 MDHEN, CDR2 SYDVKM. The CDR3 sequence is CASSAPGQTDTQYF. In DNA form, the CDR3 reads TGTGCCAGCAGTGCCCCGGGACAAACAGATACGCAGTATTTT.

In DNA, the CDR3 is TGCAGCGTTGAAGCCACAGGGTTCGGGGCCCAGTACTTC. It specifies CSVEATGFGAQYF. V and J are TRBV29-1 and TRBJ2-5; D is possibly TRBD1 (6 bases). Germline V CDR1 and CDR2: SQVTM, ANQGSEA. CDR3 length equals 13 residues. With 1 base removed from V and 9 bases from J, the gap between germline ends came to 15 bases.

This clonotype appeared many times. The chain is built from TRBV29-1 and TRBJ2-7; a possible D gene is TRBD2 (5 bases). The length of the CDR3 is 14 residues. V lost 0 bases to trimming and J lost 5 bases, with 14 bases between them. The germline V gene encodes CDR1 SQVTM and CDR2 ANQGSEA. CDR3 DNA: TGCAGCGTTGAAGATGGCGGGTATAGTGACGAGCAGTACTTC. It is translated as CSVEDGGYSDEQYF.

This clonotype was seen at least ten times. The chain couples TRBV11-2 to TRBJ2-5, with TRBD1 matching 7 bases. Trimming cost V 5 bases and J 0 bases; bases outside gene matches: 12. CDR1 is SGHAT, CDR2 FQNNGV, per germline. CDR3 length: 17 residues. The CDR3 nucleotides are TGTGCCAGCAGCCTCCGGGCGCCAGGGGGTCACCAAGAGACCCAGTACTTC. Its protein is CASSLRAPGGHQETQYF.

CDR3 sequence reads: CASTTRDTDTQYF. CDR3 DNA: TGTGCCAGCACTACCCGGGACACAGATACGCAGTATTTT. V and J are TRBV7-6 and TRBJ2-3; D is perhaps TRBD2 (5 bases). The germline CDR1 and CDR2 sequences are SGHVS and FNYEAQ. V gave up 7 bases and J gave up 2 bases, with 10 bases separating them. The CDR3 sequence is 13 residues long.

This clonotype was seen at least ten times. J is TRBJ2-3 and V is TRBV13; TRBD1 is a possible D gene (7 bases). From germline, CDR1 is PRHDT and CDR2 FYEKMQ (reference sequence). This CDR3 comprises 14 residues. V lost 5 bases, J lost 4 bases, and 13 bases lay in between. The DNA of the CDR3 is TGTGCCAGCAGCCGACAGGGAGGTGCAGATACGCAGTATTTT. Protein product: CASSRQGGADTQYF. The variable domain in full, with the rest retrieved from reference TRBV13 and TRBJ2-3, is AAGVIQSPRHLIKEKRETATLKCYPIPRHDTVYWYQQGPGQDPQFLISFYEKMQSDKGSIPDRFSAQQFSDYHSELNMSSLELGDSALYFCASSRQGGADTQYFGPGTRLTVL.

This clonotype turned up a few times. V usage is TRBV11-2 and J usage is TRBJ1-1; TRBD1 matches 9 bases. V lost 7 bases, J lost 0 bases, and 9 bases stayed unmatched. The germline gives CDR1 SGHAT, CDR2 FQNNGV. The CDR3 covers 16 residues. The DNA for the CDR3 is TGTGCCAGCATCCGTCCAGGGACAGGGTTGAACACTGAAGCTTTCTTT. It yields the protein CASIRPGTGLNTEAFF. The full variable domain, rest sourced from reference TRBV11-2 and TRBJ1-1, is EAGVAQSPRYKIIEKRQSVAFWCNPISGHATLYWYQQILGQGPKLLIQFQNNGVVDDSQLPKDRFSAERLKGVDSTLKIQPAKLEDSAVYLCASIRPGTGLNTEAFFGQGTRLTVV.

This clonotype occurred many times. This chain links TRBV29-1 with TRBJ2-1; 9 nucleotides align to TRBD1. There are 13 residues in the CDR3. J was trimmed by 4 bases and V by 8 bases; bases with no gene match: 6. Germline CDR1 reads SQVTM; CDR2 reads ANQGSEA. The CDR3 reads CSLLGTGYNEQFF. CDR3 DNA: TGCAGCCTCCTCGGGACAGGGTACAATGAGCAGTTCTTC.

This sequence joins TRBV20-1 and TRBJ2-6; 8 nucleotides agree with TRBD2. V was pared by 3 bases and J by 0 bases, with 7 bases of the junction left unmatched. The CDR3 runs 17 residues. Per the germline V gene, CDR1 is DFQATT and CDR2 is SNEGSKA (reference sequence). The CDR3 reads CSASVSGTISGANVLTF. The CDR3 DNA reads TGCAGTGCTAGTGTTAGCGGGACGATCTCTGGGGCCAACGTCCTGACTTTC.

This clonotype has a count of ten or more. J is TRBJ2-6 and V is TRBV3-1; no reliable D call. Per the germline V gene, CDR1 is LGHDT and CDR2 is YNNKEL (reference sequence). The CDR3 extends over 15 amino acids. V was clipped by 8 bases and J by 0 bases, with 11 bases between them. CDR3 sequence: CASSPSSSGANVLTF. CDR3 nucleotide sequence: TGTGCCAGCTCTCCCAGCTCCTCTGGGGCCAACGTCCTGACTTTC.

Turning to this clonotype: A much more abundant neighbour one base away suggests this may be a read error. This rearrangement joins TRBV12-3 or TRBV12-4 to TRBJ2-6; D possibly corresponds to TRBD2 (6 bases). This CDR3 spans 15 amino acids. The CDR3 nucleotides read TGTGCCGGCAGTTTCGGAGGGACTGGGGCCAACGTCCTGACTTTC. This codes for CAGSFGGTGANVLTF.

This clonotype was seen repeatedly, ten times or more. V usage is TRBV11-2 and J usage is TRBJ2-1, with 12 positions matching TRBD2. Germline V gene lookup returns CDR1 SGHAT and CDR2 FQNNGV. J lost 7 bases, V lost 7 bases, and 14 bases had no gene match. This CDR3 is 17 amino acids long. CDR3 in amino acids: CASKARGGLAGGNEQFF. The CDR3 DNA is TGTGCCAGCAAGGCAAGGGGAGGGCTAGCGGGGGGGAATGAGCAGTTCTTC.

The V call is TRBV7-3, the J call TRBJ1-6; 8 bases match TRBD1. J gave up 11 bases and V 0 bases, and 3 bases lay outside the gene matches. The CDR3 spans 14 residues. The V gene's germline CDR1 is SGHTA and CDR2 FQGTGA. The CDR3 DNA reads TGTGCCAGCAGCTTAACGTACAGGGGGGCACCCCTCCACTTT. This encodes CASSLTYRGAPLHF.

This clonotype was seen repeatedly, ten times or more. The rearrangement uses TRBV12-3 or TRBV12-4 and TRBJ2-1; 10 nucleotides line up with TRBD2. The CDR3 has 14 amino acids. V lost 5 bases to trimming and J lost 6 bases; unmatched junction nucleotides: 4. The CDR3 DNA follows: TGTGCCAGCAGTCGGGCTAGCGGGAGCAATGAGCAGTTCTTC. It translates to CASSRASGSNEQFF.

This chain uses TRBV7-9 with TRBJ1-3, with 9 positions matching TRBD1. This CDR3 comprises 17 residues. The germline gives CDR1 SEHNR, CDR2 FQNEAQ (reference sequence). V shed 5 bases, J shed 0 bases, and the junction held 8 bases outside the gene matches. The CDR3 sequence is CASSRDGQGRSGNTIYF. CDR3 bases: TGTGCCAGCAGCCGAGACGGACAGGGGCGCTCTGGAAACACCATATATTTT.

This clonotype has a count of ten or more. The V gene is TRBV28, the J gene TRBJ1-1; D remains ambiguous. V shed 2 bases and J shed 2 bases, with 9 bases lying between them. Germline V CDR1 and CDR2: MDHEN, SYDVKM. The CDR3 is 14 residues long. CDR3 nucleotide sequence: TGTGCCAGCAGTTTAGTACAGCGCAACACTGAAGCTTTCTTT. Residues: CASSLVQRNTEAFF.